This T cell receptor beta chain was identified during a study of T cell responses to AZD1222 COVID-19 vaccine. V trimming: 6 bases; J trimming: 3 bases; junction bases outside the gene matches: 11. The V gene's germline CDR1 is SGHTA and CDR2 FQGNSA. This CDR3 has 17 amino acids. Method: immunoSEQ multiplex PCR; TCRdb's copy keeps in-frame clones and lacks some. The table records 100,000 to 150,000 clones, 86% of them present only once. The origin of this receptor is an adult in good health. The genes are TRBV7-2 and TRBJ2-3; 11 positions agree with TRBD2. This material consisted of peripheral blood, taken on day 0 of AZD1222 vaccination. The CDR3 sequence is CASSQGFTSGSTDTQYF. CDR3 DNA: TGTGCCAGCAGTCAAGGATTCACTAGCGGGAGTACAGATACGCAGTATTTT.